One sample yielded the 16 T cell receptor beta chains listed below, sequenced in a study of blood T cells in healthy people across ages. Combining a sample-barcoded 5' primer with a J-beta primer mix, a second PCR ran for roughly 6 to 12 cycles. TCRdb re-called the 5' RACE reads through MiXCR, storing one row per CDR3 protein. The table includes approximately 600,000 distinct CDR3 sequences, about 53% detected once. The sample taken for sequencing was blood. The receptors were sampled from a man aged 55-75 years in good health.

The chain uses TRBV18 and TRBJ2-7; D is possibly TRBD1 (5 bases). Trimming took 2 bases from V and 5 from J, leaving 7 bases between them. This CDR3 has 12 residues. Germline CDR1 reads KGHSH; CDR2 reads LQKENI. As DNA, the CDR3 is TGTGCCAGCTCACCAGGGGCGCACGAGCAGTACTTC. Translation: CASSPGAHEQYF.

The chain joins TRBV20-1 to TRBJ1-1; D may be TRBD1 (6 bases). The CDR3 contains 14 residues. Per germline, CDR1 DFQATT and CDR2 SNEGSKA (reference sequence). The ends were cut back, 8 bases at V and 0 bases at J, with 16 bases in the middle. The CDR3 DNA reads TGCAGTTGGATCCGGGGGCTGATGAACACTGAAGCTTTCTTT. This translates into CSWIRGLMNTEAFF.

This clonotype occurred a few times. This rearrangement joins TRBV4-2 to TRBJ2-3; 10 positions match TRBD1. The germline V gene has CDR1 LGHNA and CDR2 YNFKEQ. The CDR3 extends over 13 amino acids. The junction had 2 bases not matched to a gene; V was cut back by 3 bases and J by 8 bases. The DNA for the CDR3 is TGTGCCAGCAGCCACGACAGGGGGCGTACGCAGTATTTT. Its translation is CASSHDRGRTQYF.

This clonotype is a singleton in its sample. V is TRBV24-1 and J is TRBJ2-5, with D perhaps matching TRBD1 (6 bases). The CDR3 covers 15 residues. V was clipped by 7 bases and J by 5 bases, with 19 bases between them. The germline V gene has CDR1 KGHDR and CDR2 SFDVKD. CDR3 sequence reads: CATSQQGWEGETQYF. The CDR3 nucleotides read TGTGCCACCAGCCAGCAGGGGTGGGAAGGGGAGACCCAGTACTTC.

This chain uses TRBV6-2 or TRBV6-3 with TRBJ2-1; D is ambiguous. Trimming left V 0 bases short and J 2 bases short, with 8 bases between. The CDR3 is 15 residues long. Germline CDR1 reads MNHEY; CDR2 reads SVGEGT. CDR3 coding DNA: TGTGCCAGCAGTTACTCCTATGGGGCCTACAATGAGCAGTTCTTC. It translates to CASSYSYGAYNEQFF.

V gene TRBV20-1 combines with J gene TRBJ2-1; no clear D gene. V was trimmed by 3 bases and J by 7 bases, leaving 10 bases between them. CDR3 length: 12 amino acids. CDR1 and CDR2 from the germline V gene are DFQATT and SNEGSKA (reference sequence). The CDR3 coding sequence is TGCAGTGCTAGCCCCAGGAGAAATGAGCAGTTCTTC. Protein sequence: CSASPRRNEQFF.

The rearrangement joins TRBV7-7 to TRBJ2-3; D is undetermined. Germline CDR1 is SSHAT and CDR2 is FNYEAQ (reference sequence). The CDR3 consists of 14 residues. V dropped 5 bases and J dropped 6 bases, with 15 bases sitting between them. The CDR3 DNA follows: TGTGCCAGCAGCCCTCGGCCGGGCGTGGATACGCAGTATTTT. Its protein is CASSPRPGVDTQYF.

This clonotype was found once. CDR3 DNA sequence: TGCAGTGCTAGGGGCGTAATGAAGGAACTGTTTTTT. It yields the protein CSARGVMKELFF. The chain couples TRBV20-1 to TRBJ1-4; D remains unclear. Trimming shortened V by 3 bases and J by 12 bases, and 14 bases separated the two germline ends. CDR1 is DFQATT, CDR2 SNEGSKA, per germline (reference sequence). The CDR3 sequence is 12 residues long.

This chain links TRBV20-1 with TRBJ1-2; D call uncertain. V lost 0 bases and J lost 0, with 8 bases in between. Germline CDR1 is DFQATT and CDR2 is SNEGSKA (reference sequence). This CDR3 has 14 residues. The CDR3 sequence: CSARDAGTNYGYTF. The CDR3 nucleotides are TGCAGTGCTAGAGATGCAGGCACTAACTATGGCTACACCTTC.

This chain connects TRBV28 to TRBJ2-1; perhaps TRBD1 as D (6 bases). From germline, CDR1 is MDHEN and CDR2 SYDVKM. This CDR3 contains 15 residues. Trimming removed 2 bases from V and 7 bases from J, with 15 bases in between. The CDR3: CASSLRTTGLNEQFF. Written as DNA, the CDR3 is TGTGCCAGCAGTTTACGTACGACAGGCCTAAATGAGCAGTTCTTC. Complete variable domain (other parts from reference TRBV28 and TRBJ2-1): DVKVTQSSRYLVKRTGEKVFLECVQDMDHENMFWYRQDPGLGLRLIYFSYDVKMKEKGDIPEGYSVSREKKERFSLILESASTNQTSMYLCASSLRTTGLNEQFFGPGTRLTVL.

The CDR3 spells CASSQNEAGANVLTF. Written as DNA, the CDR3 is TGTGCCAGCAGCCAAAATGAGGCTGGGGCCAACGTCCTGACTTTC. The V and J genes are TRBV12-3 or TRBV12-4 and TRBJ2-6; no definite D call. The V end was cut by 6 bases, the J end by 2 bases, with 11 bases between. The CDR3 consists of 15 residues.

The chain links TRBV4-1 to TRBJ2-1; 13 bases match TRBD2. CDR1 and CDR2 from the germline V gene are MGHRA and YSYEKL. The CDR3 length is 17 residues. The junction had 17 bases not matched to a gene; V was cut back by 4 bases and J by 14 bases. CDR3 in amino acids: CASSLRLAGGVQGIEFF. DNA for the CDR3: TGCGCCAGCAGCCTTAGACTAGCGGGGGGCGTTCAGGGGATTGAGTTCTTC.

The chain combines TRBV20-1 with TRBJ2-1; D ambiguous. CDR1 is DFQATT and CDR2 is SNEGSKA in the germline V gene (reference sequence). CDR3 length equals 14 residues. The V and J ends lost 0 bases and 2 bases respectively, with 8 bases between them. CDR3 nucleotide sequence: TGCAGTGCTAGAGAGTTAACAGCCTACAATGAGCAGTTCTTC. Protein sequence: CSARELTAYNEQFF.

This clonotype was counted only a few times. The DNA for the CDR3 is TGCAGTGCAAAAAGGACAGCCTCTAACTATGGCTACACCTTC. Translated, it gives CSAKRTASNYGYTF. The V call is TRBV20-1, the J call TRBJ1-2, with TRBD1 as a possible D gene (6 bases). Germline V CDR1 and CDR2: DFQATT, SNEGSKA (reference sequence). V was pared by 6 bases and J by 0 bases, with 14 bases between. The CDR3 has 14 amino acids.

The rearrangement links TRBV10-3 to TRBJ2-2; 9 bases match TRBD1. Trimming took 5 bases from V and 4 from J; bases not matched to a gene: 5. The CDR3 has 15 amino acids. Germline lookup yields CDR1 ENHRY and CDR2 SYGVKD. The CDR3 loop reads CAISPGQGRTGELFF. As DNA, the CDR3 is TGTGCCATCAGTCCGGGACAGGGCCGCACCGGGGAGCTGTTTTTT.

The chain links TRBV10-3 to TRBJ2-1; the match to TRBD2 covers 11 bases. V dropped 4 bases and J dropped 10; count of bases not matched to a gene: 15. Germline V lookup: CDR1 ENHRY, CDR2 SYGVKD. The CDR3 loop spans 17 amino acids. CDR3 amino acids: CAISGRLGTSGTYEQFF. CDR3 coding DNA: TGTGCCATCAGTGGGAGGCTGGGGACTAGCGGCACCTACGAGCAGTTCTTC.